Listed below are T cell receptor beta chains from one sample, sequenced in a study of cytomegalovirus exposure and HLA in healthy donors. The protocol was immunoSEQ multiplex PCR, while the TCRdb copy is restricted to in-frame clones and leaves out a portion. The sample shows more than 80,000 clones, around 71% of them seen only once. Sequencing used PBMCs. Receptors were obtained from a boy aged 5-17 years in good health and CMV-seronegative. The CDR3 runs from the conserved cysteine through the conserved F or W.

v_call	j_call	cdr3_aa
TRBV6-5	TRBJ1-6	CATLQGLGRSPLHF
TRBV10-3	TRBJ1-1	CAIKSGGGEAFF
TRBV27	TRBJ1-6	CASSLSISSPLHF
TRBV7-2	TRBJ2-7	CASSLVGQRTEQYF
TRBV10-3	TRBJ2-3	CAISEPGTGRELTDTQYF
TRBV4-3	TRBJ2-5	CASSAGEAVQYF
TRBV7-3	TRBJ2-1	CASSLWSRASYNEQFF
TRBV11-1	TRBJ2-7	CASSQDRQREQYF
TRBV15	TRBJ2-7	CATSGDRGVEQYF
TRBV6-1	TRBJ1-5	CASLYFGDSDQPQHF
TRBV2	TRBJ1-2	CASGGGRSTNYGYTF
TRBV5-1	TRBJ2-7	CASSHRLAGGHSSYEQYF
TRBV7-6	TRBJ1-5	CASSSQRRGPQHF
TRBV7-2	TRBJ1-1	CASSLGRLNTEAFF
TRBV5-4	TRBJ2-7	CASSPDRGLAYEQYF
TRBV5-1	TRBJ1-6	CASSLEQVQNSPLHF
TRBV7-8	TRBJ2-7	CASSPRGSGYEQYF
TRBV7-9	TRBJ1-1	CASSLGTGLTEAFF
TRBV19	TRBJ1-2	CASSVQSYGYTF
TRBV2	TRBJ1-4	CASSGNEGEKLFF
TRBV25-1	TRBJ2-2	CASSDSRAGELFF
TRBV5-1	TRBJ1-2	CASSRGSEGYGYTF
TRBV19	TRBJ2-2	CASSIARLRTGELFF
TRBV6-5	TRBJ1-3	CASSPGQAGNTIYF
TRBV25-1	TRBJ1-6	CASSEAGSPLHF
TRBV5-1	TRBJ2-1	CASSLESTGYEQFF
TRBV6-1	TRBJ2-2	CASRGQGAPTGELFF
TRBV6-6	TRBJ1-2	CASSYWDSELDYGYTF
TRBV28	TRBJ1-5	CASSLYQHYSNQPQHF
TRBV12-5	TRBJ2-7	CASAHPRDRSYEQYF
TRBV30	TRBJ1-6	CAWDLTGTGTSPLHF
TRBV19	TRBJ1-1	CASSVREATEAFF
TRBV4-1	TRBJ1-4	CASTGDGFLVSNEKLFF